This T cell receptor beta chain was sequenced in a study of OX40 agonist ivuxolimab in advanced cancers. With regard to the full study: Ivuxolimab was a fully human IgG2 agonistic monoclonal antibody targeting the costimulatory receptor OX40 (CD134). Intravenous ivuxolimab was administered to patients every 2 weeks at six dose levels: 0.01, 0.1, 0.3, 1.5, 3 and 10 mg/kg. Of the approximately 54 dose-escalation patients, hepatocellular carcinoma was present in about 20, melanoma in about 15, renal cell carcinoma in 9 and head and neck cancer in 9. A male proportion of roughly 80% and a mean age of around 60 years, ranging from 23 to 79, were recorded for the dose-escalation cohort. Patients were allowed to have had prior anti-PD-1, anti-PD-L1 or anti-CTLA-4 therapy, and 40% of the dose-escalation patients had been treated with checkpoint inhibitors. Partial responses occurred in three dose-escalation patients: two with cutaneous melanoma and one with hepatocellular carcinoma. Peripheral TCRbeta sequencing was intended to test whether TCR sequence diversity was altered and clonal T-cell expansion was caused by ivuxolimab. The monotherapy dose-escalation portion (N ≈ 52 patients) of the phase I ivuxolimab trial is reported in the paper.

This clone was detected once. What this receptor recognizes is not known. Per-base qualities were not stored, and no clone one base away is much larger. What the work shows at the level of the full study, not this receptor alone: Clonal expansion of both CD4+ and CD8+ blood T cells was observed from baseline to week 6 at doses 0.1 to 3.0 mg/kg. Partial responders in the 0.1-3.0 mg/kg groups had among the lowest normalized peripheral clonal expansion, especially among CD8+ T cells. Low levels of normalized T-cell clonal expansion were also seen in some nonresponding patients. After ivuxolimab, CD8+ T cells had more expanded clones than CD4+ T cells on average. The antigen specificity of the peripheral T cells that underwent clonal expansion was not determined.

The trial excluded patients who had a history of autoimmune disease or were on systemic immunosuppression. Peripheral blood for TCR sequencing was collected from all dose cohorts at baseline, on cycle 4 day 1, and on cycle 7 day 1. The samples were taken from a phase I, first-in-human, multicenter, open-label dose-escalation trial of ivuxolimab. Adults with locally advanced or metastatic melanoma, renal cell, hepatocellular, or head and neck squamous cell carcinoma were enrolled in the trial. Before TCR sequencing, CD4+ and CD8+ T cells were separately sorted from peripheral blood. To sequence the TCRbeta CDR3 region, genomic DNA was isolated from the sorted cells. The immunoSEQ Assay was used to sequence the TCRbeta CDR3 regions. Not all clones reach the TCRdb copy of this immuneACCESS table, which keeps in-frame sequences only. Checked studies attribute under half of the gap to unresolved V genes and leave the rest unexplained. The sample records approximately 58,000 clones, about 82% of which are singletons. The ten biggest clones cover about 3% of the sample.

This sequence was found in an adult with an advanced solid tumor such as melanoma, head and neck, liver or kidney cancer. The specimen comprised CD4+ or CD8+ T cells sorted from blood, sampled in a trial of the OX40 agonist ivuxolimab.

The CDR3 region reads CASSPRGGLLSYNEQFF. The sequence in DNA is TGTGCCAGCAGCCCCCGAGGGGGCCTCCTCTCCTACAATGAGCAGTTCTTC. Recombination connected TRBV7-3 to TRBJ2-1, with 7 bases in between that match TRBD1. Sequences SGHTA (CDR1) and FQGTGA (CDR2) are obtained from the germline V gene. Germline trimming: 5 bases from V, 0 bases from J; junction bases outside gene matches: 10. Counted from cysteine to phenylalanine, this CDR3 has 17 amino acids. The only DNA kept is the CDR3, 51 bases in frame from the first base.